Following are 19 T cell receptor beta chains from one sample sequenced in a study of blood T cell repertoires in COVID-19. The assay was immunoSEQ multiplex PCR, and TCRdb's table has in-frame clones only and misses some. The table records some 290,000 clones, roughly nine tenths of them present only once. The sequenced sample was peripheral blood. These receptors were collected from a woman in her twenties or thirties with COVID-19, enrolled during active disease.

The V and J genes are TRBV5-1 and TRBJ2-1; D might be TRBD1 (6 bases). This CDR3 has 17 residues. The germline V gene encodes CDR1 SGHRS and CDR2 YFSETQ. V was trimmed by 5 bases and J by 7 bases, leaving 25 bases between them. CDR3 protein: CASRTATQGPTTNEQFF. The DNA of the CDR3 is TGCGCCAGCAGGACCGCCACTCAGGGGCCTACAACAAATGAGCAGTTCTTC.

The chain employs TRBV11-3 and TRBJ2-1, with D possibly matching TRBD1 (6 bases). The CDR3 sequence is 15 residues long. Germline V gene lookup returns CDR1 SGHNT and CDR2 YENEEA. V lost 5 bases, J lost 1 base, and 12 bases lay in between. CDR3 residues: CASSPGTTSYNEQFF. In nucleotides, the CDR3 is TGTGCCAGCAGCCCCGGGACAACTTCCTACAATGAGCAGTTCTTC.

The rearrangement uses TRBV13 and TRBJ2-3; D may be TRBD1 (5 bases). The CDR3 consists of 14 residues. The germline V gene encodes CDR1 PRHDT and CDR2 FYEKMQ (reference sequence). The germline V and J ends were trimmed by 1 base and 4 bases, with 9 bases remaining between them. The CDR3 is CASSLDEGADTQYF. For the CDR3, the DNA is TGTGCCAGCAGCTTAGATGAAGGGGCAGATACGCAGTATTTT. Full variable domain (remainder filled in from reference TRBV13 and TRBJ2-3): AAGVIQSPRHLIKEKRETATLKCYPIPRHDTVYWYQQGPGQDPQFLISFYEKMQSDKGSIPDRFSAQQFSDYHSELNMSSLELGDSALYFCASSLDEGADTQYFGPGTRLTVL.

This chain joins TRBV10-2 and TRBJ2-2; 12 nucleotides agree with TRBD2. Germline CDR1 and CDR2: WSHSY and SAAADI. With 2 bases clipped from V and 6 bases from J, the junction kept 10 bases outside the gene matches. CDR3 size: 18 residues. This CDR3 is CASSERASGGGNPGELFF. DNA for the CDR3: TGCGCCAGCAGTGAGCGGGCTAGCGGGGGGGGGAATCCCGGGGAGCTGTTTTTT.

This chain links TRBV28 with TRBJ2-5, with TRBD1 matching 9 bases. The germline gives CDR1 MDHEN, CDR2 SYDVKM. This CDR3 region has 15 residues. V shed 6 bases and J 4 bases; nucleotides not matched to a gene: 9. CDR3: CASRTVGQGLETQYF. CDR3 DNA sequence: TGTGCCAGCAGAACCGTAGGACAGGGGTTAGAGACCCAGTACTTC.

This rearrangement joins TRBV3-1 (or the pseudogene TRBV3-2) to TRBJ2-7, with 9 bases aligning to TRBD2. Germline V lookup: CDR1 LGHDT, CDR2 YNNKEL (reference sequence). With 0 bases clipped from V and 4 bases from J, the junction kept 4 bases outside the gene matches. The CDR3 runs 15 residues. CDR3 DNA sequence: TGTGCCAGCAGCCAAGAGCGCACTAGCGGGTACGAGCAGTACTTC. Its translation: CASSQERTSGYEQYF.

CDR3 sequence reads: CASSRANLPGQGDTGELFF. The CDR3, as DNA: TGTGCCAGCAGCCGGGCAAACCTACCGGGACAGGGGGACACCGGGGAGCTGTTTTTT. The J gene is TRBJ2-2, the V gene TRBV4-2, with 11 bases matching TRBD1. Germline lookup yields CDR1 LGHNA and CDR2 YNFKEQ. The CDR3 runs 19 residues. Trimming at V came to 4 bases and at J to 3 bases, leaving 13 bases not matched to a gene.

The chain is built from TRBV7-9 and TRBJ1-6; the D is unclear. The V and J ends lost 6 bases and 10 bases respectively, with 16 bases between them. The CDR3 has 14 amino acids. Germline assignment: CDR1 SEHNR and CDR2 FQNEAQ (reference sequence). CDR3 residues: CASSDRIGLSPLHF. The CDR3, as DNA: TGTGCCAGCAGTGATAGAATTGGTCTCTCACCCCTCCACTTT.

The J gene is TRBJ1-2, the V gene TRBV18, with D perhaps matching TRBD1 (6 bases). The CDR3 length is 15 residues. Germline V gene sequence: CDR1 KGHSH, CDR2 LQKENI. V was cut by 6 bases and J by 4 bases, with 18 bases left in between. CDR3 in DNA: TGTGCCAGCTCTCTTACGGACAGTCATGCCTATGGCTACACCTTC. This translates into CASSLTDSHAYGYTF.

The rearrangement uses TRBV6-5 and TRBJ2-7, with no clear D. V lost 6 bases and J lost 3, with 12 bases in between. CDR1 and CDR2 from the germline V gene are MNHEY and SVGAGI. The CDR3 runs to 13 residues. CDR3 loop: CASSSEVYYEQYF. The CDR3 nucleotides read TGTGCCAGCAGCTCTGAGGTTTACTACGAGCAGTACTTC.

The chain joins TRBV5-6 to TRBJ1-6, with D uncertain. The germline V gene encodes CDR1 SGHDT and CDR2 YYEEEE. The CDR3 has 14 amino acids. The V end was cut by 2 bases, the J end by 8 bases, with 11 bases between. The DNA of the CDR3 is TGTGCCAGCAGCTTTCCAGTTCACGATTCACCCCTCCACTTT. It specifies CASSFPVHDSPLHF.

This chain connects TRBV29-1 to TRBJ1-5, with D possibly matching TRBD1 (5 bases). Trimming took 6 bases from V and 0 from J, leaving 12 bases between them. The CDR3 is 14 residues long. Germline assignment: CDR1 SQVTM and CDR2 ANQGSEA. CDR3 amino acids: CSVATEDSNQPQHF. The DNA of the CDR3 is TGCAGCGTCGCGACAGAAGATAGCAATCAGCCCCAGCATTTT. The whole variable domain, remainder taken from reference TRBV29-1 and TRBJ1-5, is SAVISQKPSRDICQRGTSLTIQCQVDSQVTMMFWYRQQPGQSLTLIATANQGSEATYESGFVIDKFPISRPNLTFSTLTVSNMSPEDSSIYLCSVATEDSNQPQHFGDGTRLSIL.

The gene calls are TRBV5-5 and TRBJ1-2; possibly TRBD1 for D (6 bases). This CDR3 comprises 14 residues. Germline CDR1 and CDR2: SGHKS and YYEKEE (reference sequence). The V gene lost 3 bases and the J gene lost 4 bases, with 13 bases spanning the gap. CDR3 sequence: CASSSKQGSYGYTF. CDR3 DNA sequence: TGTGCCAGCAGCTCCAAACAGGGCAGCTATGGCTACACCTTC.

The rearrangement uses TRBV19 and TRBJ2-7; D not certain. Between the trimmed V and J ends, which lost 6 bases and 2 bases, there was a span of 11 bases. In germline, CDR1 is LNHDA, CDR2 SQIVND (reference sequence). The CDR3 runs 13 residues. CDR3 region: CASSYAGAYEQYF. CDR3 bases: TGTGCCAGTAGCTATGCTGGAGCCTACGAGCAGTACTTC.

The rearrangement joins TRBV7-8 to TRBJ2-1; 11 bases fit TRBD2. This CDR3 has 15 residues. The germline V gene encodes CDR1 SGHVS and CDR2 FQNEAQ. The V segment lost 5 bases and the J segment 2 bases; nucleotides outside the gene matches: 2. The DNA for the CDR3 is TGTGCCAGCAGCCCTAGCGGGGGGCCCTACAATGAGCAGTTCTTC. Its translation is CASSPSGGPYNEQFF.

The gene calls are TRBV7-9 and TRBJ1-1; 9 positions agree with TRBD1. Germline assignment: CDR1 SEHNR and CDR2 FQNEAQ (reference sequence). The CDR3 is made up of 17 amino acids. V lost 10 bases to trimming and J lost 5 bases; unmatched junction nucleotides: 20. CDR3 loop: CATNTTGGFMGRTEAFF. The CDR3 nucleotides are TGTGCCACCAATACCACAGGGGGCTTCATGGGGCGAACTGAAGCTTTCTTT. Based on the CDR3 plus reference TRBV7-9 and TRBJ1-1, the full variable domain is DTGVSQNPRHKITKRGQNVTFRCDPISEHNRLYWYRQTLGQGPEFLTYFQNEAQLEKSRLLSDRFSAERPKGSFSTLEIQRTEQGDSAMYLCATNTTGGFMGRTEAFFGQGTRLTVV.

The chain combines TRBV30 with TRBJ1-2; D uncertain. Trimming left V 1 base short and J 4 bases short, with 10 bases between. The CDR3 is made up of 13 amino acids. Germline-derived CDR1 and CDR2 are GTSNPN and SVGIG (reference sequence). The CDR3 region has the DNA TGTGCCTGGAGTGGACTCACTCTCTATGGCTACACCTTC. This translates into CAWSGLTLYGYTF. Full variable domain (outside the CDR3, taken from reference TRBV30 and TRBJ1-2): SQTIHQWPATLVQPVGSPLSLECTVEGTSNPNLYWYRQAAGRGLQLLFYSVGIGQISSEVPQNLSASRPQDRQFILSSKKLLLSDSGFYLCAWSGLTLYGYTFGSGTRLTVV.

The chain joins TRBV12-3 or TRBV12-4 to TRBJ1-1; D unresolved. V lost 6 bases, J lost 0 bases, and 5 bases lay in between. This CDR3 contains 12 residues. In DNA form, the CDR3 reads TGTGCCAGCAGAAACATGAACACTGAAGCTTTCTTT. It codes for CASRNMNTEAFF.

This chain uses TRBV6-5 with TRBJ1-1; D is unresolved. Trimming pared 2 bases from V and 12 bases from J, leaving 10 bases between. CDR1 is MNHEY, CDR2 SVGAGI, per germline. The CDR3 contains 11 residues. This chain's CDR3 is CASSYPPTTFF. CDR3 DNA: TGTGCCAGCAGTTACCCCCCGACAACTTTCTTT.